This T cell receptor beta chain originates from a study of early stage breast cancer tumors. Findings of the study overall: Enriched TCRB sequences shared across patients were mostly commonly generated sequences.

Germline V lookup: CDR1 SEHNR, CDR2 FQNEAQ (reference sequence). This CDR3 spans 12 amino acids. In regard to this clone: Antigen: not known. The junction shows a germline mismatch at one end, possibly a read error.

Clones were sequenced by immunoSEQ multiplex PCR, and TCRdb holds only the in-frame ones, with some missing. The sample includes some 25,000 clones, roughly two thirds of them seen just once. The TCR was taken from a person between 60 and 70 years old with breast cancer. The rearrangement joins TRBV7-9 to TRBJ1-3; D is ambiguous. Sequenced input: breast tumor tissue. The CDR3 spells CASSLEEGPFDF. CDR3 nucleotide sequence: TGTGCCAGCAGCTTAGAGGAGGGCCCTTTCGACTTT.